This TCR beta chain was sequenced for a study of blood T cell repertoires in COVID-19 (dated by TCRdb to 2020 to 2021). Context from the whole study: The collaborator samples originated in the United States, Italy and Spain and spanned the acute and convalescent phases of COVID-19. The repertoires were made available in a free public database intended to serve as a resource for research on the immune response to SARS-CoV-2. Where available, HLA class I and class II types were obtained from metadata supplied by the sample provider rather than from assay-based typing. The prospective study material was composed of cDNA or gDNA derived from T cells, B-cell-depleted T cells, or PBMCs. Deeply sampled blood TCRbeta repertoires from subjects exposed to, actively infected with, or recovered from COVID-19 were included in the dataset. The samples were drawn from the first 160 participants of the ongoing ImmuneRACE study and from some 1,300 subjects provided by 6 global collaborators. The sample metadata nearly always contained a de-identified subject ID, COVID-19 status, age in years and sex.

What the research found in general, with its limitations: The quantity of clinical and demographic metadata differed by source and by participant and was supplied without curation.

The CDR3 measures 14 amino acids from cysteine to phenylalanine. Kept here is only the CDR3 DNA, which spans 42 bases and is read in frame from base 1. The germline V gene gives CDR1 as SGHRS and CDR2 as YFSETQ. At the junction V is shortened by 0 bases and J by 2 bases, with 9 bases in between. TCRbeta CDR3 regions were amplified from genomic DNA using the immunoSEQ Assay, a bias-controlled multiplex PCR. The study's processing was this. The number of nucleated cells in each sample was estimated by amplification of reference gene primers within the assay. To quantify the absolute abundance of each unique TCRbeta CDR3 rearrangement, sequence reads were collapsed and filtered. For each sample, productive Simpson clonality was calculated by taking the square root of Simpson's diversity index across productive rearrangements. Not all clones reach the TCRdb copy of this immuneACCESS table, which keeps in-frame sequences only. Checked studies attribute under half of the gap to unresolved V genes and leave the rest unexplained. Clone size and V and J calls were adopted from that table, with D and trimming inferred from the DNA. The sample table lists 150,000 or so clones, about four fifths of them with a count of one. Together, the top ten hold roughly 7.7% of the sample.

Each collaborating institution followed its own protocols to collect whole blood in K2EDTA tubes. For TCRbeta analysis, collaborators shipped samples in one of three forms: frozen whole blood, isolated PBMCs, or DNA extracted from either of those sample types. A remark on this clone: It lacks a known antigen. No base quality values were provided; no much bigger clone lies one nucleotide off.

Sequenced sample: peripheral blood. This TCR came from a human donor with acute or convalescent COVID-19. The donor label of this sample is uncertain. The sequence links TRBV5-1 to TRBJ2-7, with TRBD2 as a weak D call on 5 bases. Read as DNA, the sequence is TGCGCCAGCAGCTTGGATACCGGGACCTACGAGCAGTACTTC. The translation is CASSLDTGTYEQYF.